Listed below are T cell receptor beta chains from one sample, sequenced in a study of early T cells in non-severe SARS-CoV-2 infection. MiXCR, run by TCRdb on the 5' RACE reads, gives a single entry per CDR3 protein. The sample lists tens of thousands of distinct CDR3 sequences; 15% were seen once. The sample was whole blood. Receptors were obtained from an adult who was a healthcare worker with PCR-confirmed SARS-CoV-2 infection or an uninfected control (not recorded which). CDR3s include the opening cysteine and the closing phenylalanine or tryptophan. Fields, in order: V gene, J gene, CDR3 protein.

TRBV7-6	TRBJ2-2	CASSAKIAGELFF
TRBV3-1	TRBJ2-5	CASSLWGRETQYF
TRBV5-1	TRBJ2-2	CASSRWAGGSNTGELFF
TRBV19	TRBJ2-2	CATWSGSWTGELFF
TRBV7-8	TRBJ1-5	CASSPDREGNQPQHF
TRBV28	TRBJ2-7	CASSISHSGSYEQYF
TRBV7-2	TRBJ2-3	CASSSSGTNTQYF
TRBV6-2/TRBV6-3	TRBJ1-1	CASTHRGTGNTEAFF
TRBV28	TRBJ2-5	CASKALGQETQYF
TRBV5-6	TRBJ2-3	CASSRAPTDTQYF
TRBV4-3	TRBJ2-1	CASSLSAGDYNEQFF
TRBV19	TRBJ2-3	CASSIGEGATQYF
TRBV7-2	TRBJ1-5	CASSLQGQPQHF
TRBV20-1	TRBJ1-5	CSAKDVSNQPQHF
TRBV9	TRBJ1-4	CASSQAPNEKLFF
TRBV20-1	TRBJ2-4	CSGLAGAGAKNIQYF
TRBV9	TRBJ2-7	CASSVTAQRGYEQYF
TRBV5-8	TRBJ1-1	CASSLVNGGLNTEAFF
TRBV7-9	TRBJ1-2	CAISRGEKGHYGYTF
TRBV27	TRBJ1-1	CASSLSGPNTEAFF
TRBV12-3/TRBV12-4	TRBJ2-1	CASSHRSEQFF
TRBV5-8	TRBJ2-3	CASSPGGGIDTDTQYF
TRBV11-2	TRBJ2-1	CASSALAGAYNEQFF
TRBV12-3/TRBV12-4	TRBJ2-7	CASSPRESQYEQYF